The 30 T cell receptor beta chains below were found in one sample sequenced in a study of CD8+ T cells in alopecia areata. The sequencing template was cDNA reverse transcribed from extracted RNA. TCRdb's table, derived via immunoSEQ multiplex PCR, lists solely in-frame clones and lacks some. The table has some 150,000 clones, roughly 86% seen once. Stated treatment: oral pan-JAK inhibitor, 5-10 mg twice daily. Source: CD8+ T cells sorted from blood, taken at week 4, from a patient treated with tofacitinib. The receptors were gathered from a human donor with alopecia areata.

This clone has just a few counts. The rearrangement links TRBV19 to TRBJ1-4; D perhaps matches TRBD1 (5 bases). This CDR3 region has 14 residues. Germline V gene lookup returns CDR1 LNHDA and CDR2 SQIVND (reference sequence). V was trimmed by 6 bases and J by 4 bases, leaving 12 bases between them. CDR3 in amino acids: CASSPGPLNEKLFF. The CDR3 nucleotides are TGTGCCAGTAGCCCGGGACCGCTTAATGAAAAACTGTTTTTT.

This chain uses TRBV29-1 with TRBJ1-2, with no clear D. Germline loops: CDR1 SQVTM, CDR2 ANQGSEA. Trimming pared 3 bases from V and 1 base from J, leaving 9 bases between. The CDR3 length is 13 residues. The CDR3 DNA reads as TGCAGCGTTGAGCAGTGGGGTAACTATGGCTACACCTTC. This gives the protein CSVEQWGNYGYTF.

Details on this clone: At one end, the junction sequence differs from germline, possibly due to a read error. The chain has TRBV19 and TRBJ2-1, with 7 positions matching TRBD2. The germline CDR1 and CDR2 sequences are LNHDA and SQIVND (reference sequence). This CDR3 comprises 14 residues. CDR3 in DNA: TGTGCCAGTACTATAGCGGGTTCCTACAATGAGCAGTTCTTC. It encodes CASTIAGSYNEQFF.

The J gene is TRBJ2-7, the V gene TRBV5-6; D not resolved. Looked up from germline, CDR1 is SGHDT and CDR2 is YYEEEE. The CDR3 contains 14 residues. V dropped 0 bases and J dropped 1 base, with 8 bases sitting between them. Here the CDR3 reads CASSLGSQSYEQYF. CDR3 coding DNA: TGTGCCAGCAGCTTGGGGTCACAGTCCTACGAGCAGTACTTC.

The rearrangement joins TRBV30 to TRBJ1-1; no firm D call. The CDR3 loop spans 10 amino acids. The germline V gene encodes CDR1 GTSNPN and CDR2 SVGIG (reference sequence). The germline V and J ends were trimmed by 7 bases and 10 bases, with 13 bases remaining between them. CDR3 coding DNA: TGTGCCTTAAAGGTGCCCGCAGCTTTCTTT. It codes for CALKVPAAFF.

This clone was found a few times. This chain connects TRBV15 to TRBJ2-5, with D perhaps matching TRBD2 (7 bases). Per the germline V gene, CDR1 is LNHNV and CDR2 is YYDKDF (reference sequence). CDR3 length: 15 amino acids. V lost 5 bases to trimming and J lost 5 bases, with 18 bases between them. For the CDR3, the DNA is TGTGCCACCAGCCCCCCGGGGGGCGAGGCGGAGACCCAGTACTTC. Translated: CATSPPGGEAETQYF.

The chain uses TRBV4-1 and TRBJ1-2; no clear D gene. The CDR3 has 15 amino acids. Germline CDR1 reads MGHRA; CDR2 reads YSYEKL. Trimming removed 3 bases from V and 0 bases from J, with 11 bases in between. CDR3 sequence (DNA): TGCGCCAGCAGCCAGGTACCAGGTTCTAACTATGGCTACACCTTC. Protein product: CASSQVPGSNYGYTF.

This chain links TRBV6-5 with TRBJ2-1; 8 nucleotides agree with TRBD1. Per germline, CDR1 MNHEY and CDR2 SVGAGI. Unmatched junction bases numbered 10, after V lost 8 bases and J lost 7 bases. The CDR3 is made up of 14 amino acids. CDR3 loop: CASLPGTGENEQFF. DNA for the CDR3: TGTGCCAGCTTGCCCGGGACAGGCGAGAATGAGCAGTTCTTC.

This chain connects TRBV6-1 to TRBJ2-1; TRBD2 aligns across 12 bases. The CDR3 spans 16 residues. After removal of 0 bases from V and 9 bases from J, the junction contained 6 bases not matched to a gene. CDR1 and CDR2 from the germline V gene are MNHNS and SASEGT. This chain's CDR3 is CASSEAETSGSVEQFF. The CDR3 DNA is TGTGCCAGCAGTGAAGCGGAGACTAGCGGGAGTGTTGAGCAGTTCTTC.

The rearrangement joins TRBV4-2 to TRBJ1-2; D unclear. Germline values: CDR1 LGHNA, CDR2 YNFKEQ. This CDR3 region has 14 residues. Trimming shortened V by 4 bases and J by 7 bases, and 16 bases separated the two germline ends. CDR3 sequence reads: CASSRDREGSGYTF. CDR3 DNA sequence: TGTGCCAGCAGCCGAGATCGGGAAGGATCTGGCTACACCTTC.

V and J are TRBV10-3 and TRBJ2-1; 10 bases align to TRBD2. Unmatched junction bases numbered 0, after V lost 4 bases and J lost 9 bases. The CDR3 covers 12 residues. Germline values: CDR1 ENHRY, CDR2 SYGVKD. In nucleotides, the CDR3 is TGTGCCATCAGTGGGACTAGCGGTGAGCAGTTCTTC. Translated: CAISGTSGEQFF.

The CDR3 spells CASSLVGIQTSDTQYF. CDR3 nucleotide sequence: TGCGCCAGCAGCTTGGTGGGGATCCAGACCTCAGATACGCAGTATTTT. The rearrangement joins TRBV5-1 to TRBJ2-3; no definite D call. V was shortened by 0 bases and J by 4 bases, with 15 bases between the two germline ends. CDR3 size: 16 residues. Germline-derived CDR1 and CDR2 are SGHRS and YFSETQ.

The chain uses TRBV5-6 and TRBJ2-5; the D gene is possibly TRBD2 (5 bases). Trimming left V 1 base short and J 5 bases short, with 15 bases between. This CDR3 spans 15 amino acids. Germline V gene lookup returns CDR1 SGHDT and CDR2 YYEEEE. CDR3 sequence reads: CASSLSGVDFETQYF. CDR3 sequence (DNA): TGTGCCAGCAGCTTGTCCGGTGTGGACTTCGAGACCCAGTACTTC.

V is TRBV14 and J is TRBJ2-3; 13 bases line up with TRBD2. V gave up 3 bases and J gave up 5 bases; unmatched junction bases: 5. Germline V gene lookup returns CDR1 SGHDN and CDR2 FVKESK. The CDR3 runs 16 residues. Here the CDR3 reads CASSQRTSGSRDTQYF. The CDR3 nucleotides read TGTGCCAGCAGCCAGCGGACTAGCGGGAGTCGAGATACGCAGTATTTT.

The V call is TRBV11-2, the J call TRBJ2-7; 11 bases fit TRBD2. The CDR3 is made up of 19 amino acids. With V trimmed by 8 bases and J by 3 bases, 21 bases remained unmatched. Germline V gene sequence: CDR1 SGHAT, CDR2 FQNNGV. The CDR3 reads CASSLFGTSGVRRDYEQYF. CDR3 nucleotide sequence: TGTGCCAGCTCCCTTTTCGGGACTAGCGGCGTCCGAAGAGACTACGAGCAGTACTTC. The whole variable domain, filled in from reference TRBV11-2 and TRBJ2-7, reads EAGVAQSPRYKIIEKRQSVAFWCNPISGHATLYWYQQILGQGPKLLIQFQNNGVVDDSQLPKDRFSAERLKGVDSTLKIQPAKLEDSAVYLCASSLFGTSGVRRDYEQYFGPGTRLTVT.

This clone was recorded a few times. The CDR3 nucleotides read TGTGCCAGCAGCTTAGAGCCTGGGACGGGCACTGAAGCTTTCTTT. Protein sequence: CASSLEPGTGTEAFF. The V and J genes are TRBV7-8 and TRBJ1-1, with D perhaps TRBD1 (5 bases). The CDR3 has 15 residues. V lost 1 base, J lost 4 bases, and 13 bases lay in between. Germline lookup yields CDR1 SGHVS and CDR2 FQNEAQ.

The chain employs TRBV5-1 and TRBJ1-1, with TRBD1 identical over 7 bases. CDR1 and CDR2 from the germline V gene are SGHRS and YFSETQ. Unmatched junction bases numbered 7, after V lost 4 bases and J lost 4 bases. The CDR3 is 14 residues long. In nucleotides, the CDR3 is TGCGCCAGCAGCCCGGGGGACAGTACCACTGAAGCTTTCTTT. Amino acids: CASSPGDSTTEAFF.

CDR3 protein: CAWSGGLGEQYF. In DNA form, the CDR3 reads TGTGCCTGGAGCGGGGGGTTGGGCGAGCAGTACTTC. V and J are TRBV30 and TRBJ2-7; 7 bases line up with TRBD2. Germline CDR1 and CDR2: GTSNPN and SVGIG (reference sequence). The CDR3 has 12 amino acids. Trimming removed 3 bases from V and 6 bases from J; junction bases left unmatched: 5. Supplemented by reference TRBV30 and TRBJ2-7, the full variable domain reads SQTIHQWPATLVQPVGSPLSLECTVEGTSNPNLYWYRQAAGRGLQLLFYSVGIGQISSEVPQNLSASRPQDRQFILSSKKLLLSDSGFYLCAWSGGLGEQYFGPGTRLTVT.

The chain recombines TRBV4-1 with TRBJ2-1; D may be TRBD1 or TRBD2 (6 bases each). The V end lost 4 bases, the J end lost 10 bases, and 14 bases lay between the germline ends. CDR3 length equals 13 residues. Germline assignment: CDR1 MGHRA and CDR2 YSYEKL. The CDR3 here is CASSPTGAGEQFF. In DNA form, the CDR3 reads TGCGCCAGCAGCCCAACGGGGGCCGGGGAGCAGTTCTTC.

In its sample, this clone was seen a few times. J is TRBJ2-7 and V is TRBV6-5, with TRBD2 identical over 7 bases. The CDR3 runs 14 residues. Germline V lookup: CDR1 MNHEY, CDR2 SVGAGI. V lost 2 bases, J lost 5 bases, and 6 bases stayed unmatched. The CDR3 here is CASSYAGEADEQYF. The CDR3 nucleotides are TGTGCCAGCAGTTACGCGGGAGAGGCGGACGAGCAGTACTTC.

This clone was recorded once. This rearrangement joins TRBV28 to TRBJ2-3, with TRBD1 matching over 7 bases. The CDR3 has 15 residues. Germline-derived CDR1 and CDR2 are MDHEN and SYDVKM. The ends lost 4 bases at V and 0 bases at J; junction bases unmatched: 4. CDR3 bases: TGTGCCAGCAGTTCCGGACAGGTTAGCACAGATACGCAGTATTTT. Translation: CASSSGQVSTDTQYF.

This chain uses TRBV9 with TRBJ2-1; 8 bases map to TRBD1. This CDR3 comprises 12 residues. The V gene's germline CDR1 is SGDLS and CDR2 YYNGEE. The ends lost 4 bases at V and 7 bases at J; junction bases unmatched: 1. The CDR3 reads CASSWTGNEQFF. The CDR3 DNA reads TGTGCCAGCAGCTGGACAGGGAATGAGCAGTTCTTC.

J is TRBJ1-4 and V is TRBV6-4; D is possibly TRBD1 (5 bases). Trimming took off 6 bases at V and 5 bases at J, with 13 bases between the two ends. Per germline, CDR1 MRHNA and CDR2 SNTAGT. The CDR3 has 14 residues. The CDR3 protein is CASSPGTENEKLFF. CDR3 in DNA: TGTGCCAGCAGCCCCGGGACGGAGAATGAAAAACTGTTTTTT.

This chain links TRBV4-1 with TRBJ2-5; maybe TRBD1 (5 bases). Germline CDR1 reads MGHRA; CDR2 reads YSYEKL. Trimming left V 3 bases short and J 5 bases short, with 10 bases between. This CDR3 contains 13 residues. CDR3 bases: TGCGCCAGCAGCCACGTGGGGCCGGAGACCCAGTACTTC. Its translation: CASSHVGPETQYF.

This rearrangement joins TRBV30 to TRBJ2-7, with 7 bases fitting TRBD1. The CDR3 is 12 amino acids. CDR1 is GTSNPN and CDR2 is SVGIG in the germline V gene (reference sequence). As DNA, the CDR3 is TGTGCGCTGGGGACAGAGCCCTACGAGCAGTACTTC. Its translation is CALGTEPYEQYF. Combining the CDR3 with reference TRBV30 and TRBJ2-7 gives the whole variable domain SQTIHQWPATLVQPVGSPLSLECTVEGTSNPNLYWYRQAAGRGLQLLFYSVGIGQISSEVPQNLSASRPQDRQFILSSKKLLLSDSGFYLCALGTEPYEQYFGPGTRLTVT.

The CDR3 sequence: CSVSMEENQPQHF. The CDR3 DNA is TGCAGCGTATCTATGGAAGAAAATCAGCCCCAGCATTTT. The V call is TRBV29-1, the J call TRBJ1-5; D is unresolved. The V gene's germline CDR1 is SQVTM and CDR2 ANQGSEA. Trimming cost V 6 bases and J 4 bases, with 13 bases left between them. The CDR3 runs to 13 residues.

V and J are TRBV6-6 and TRBJ1-3, with a weak D call TRBD2 (6 bases). Near its end, the DNA agrees better with TRBJ2-2, so the J call may be wrong. This CDR3 comprises 14 residues. From germline, CDR1 is MNHNY and CDR2 SVGAGI (reference sequence). CDR3: CASSPGTSGGELFF. CDR3 nucleotide sequence: TGTGCCAGCAGTCCCGGGACTTCTGGCGGGGAGCTGTTTTTT.

This clone was detected once. The V call is TRBV29-1, the J call TRBJ2-7; possibly TRBD1 for D (7 bases). Trimming stripped 2 bases from V and 3 bases from J, with 8 bases between. Germline V gene lookup returns CDR1 SQVTM and CDR2 ANQGSEA. The length of the CDR3 is 12 residues. CDR3 nucleotides: TGCAGCGTTGAACAGGGGGGCTACGAGCAGTACTTC. Encoded protein: CSVEQGGYEQYF.

The V and J genes are TRBV29-1 and TRBJ2-1, with 9 bases aligning to TRBD2. The CDR3 is 18 residues long. Germline V gives CDR1 SQVTM, CDR2 ANQGSEA. The V gene end was trimmed by 4 bases and the J gene end by 0 bases; junction bases not matched to a gene: 13. The DNA for the CDR3 is TGCAGCGTTGCTGGGGCTAGCGGGGCAAGAAGCTCCTACAATGAGCAGTTCTTC. Its protein is CSVAGASGARSSYNEQFF.

The gene calls are TRBV15 and TRBJ2-7; D gene uncertain. The CDR3 length is 12 residues. Trimming stripped 1 base from V and 6 bases from J, with 7 bases between. Per the germline V gene, CDR1 is LNHNV and CDR2 is YYDKDF (reference sequence). The CDR3 loop reads CATSRAGGEQYF. As DNA, the CDR3 is TGTGCCACCAGCAGAGCCGGCGGCGAGCAGTACTTC.